This T cell receptor (beta chain) was sequenced in a study of T cells after posttransplantation cyclophosphamide. Per the germline V gene, CDR1 is MDHEN and CDR2 is SYDVKM. V was trimmed by 1 base and J by 2 bases, leaving 15 bases between them. This CDR3 has 17 amino acids. The method was immunoSEQ multiplex PCR; TCRdb's version includes in-frame clones alone and lacks a portion of them. The table shows around 9,200 clones, with 89% occurring only once. J is TRBJ2-1 and V is TRBV28; tentatively, D is TRBD2 (7 bases). The specimen was memory CD4+ T cells sorted from PBMCs. The receptor comes from a woman in her sixties in good health, CMV-negative, and a related stem cell transplant donor. The CDR3 coding sequence is TGTGCCAGCAGTTTATCGTTTAAAGGGGGGGCCTACAATGAGCAGTTCTTC. It is translated as CASSLSFKGGAYNEQFF. The whole variable domain, filled in from reference TRBV28 and TRBJ2-1, reads DVKVTQSSRYLVKRTGEKVFLECVQDMDHENMFWYRQDPGLGLRLIYFSYDVKMKEKGDIPEGYSVSREKKERFSLILESASTNQTSMYLCASSLSFKGGAYNEQFFGPGTRLTVL.